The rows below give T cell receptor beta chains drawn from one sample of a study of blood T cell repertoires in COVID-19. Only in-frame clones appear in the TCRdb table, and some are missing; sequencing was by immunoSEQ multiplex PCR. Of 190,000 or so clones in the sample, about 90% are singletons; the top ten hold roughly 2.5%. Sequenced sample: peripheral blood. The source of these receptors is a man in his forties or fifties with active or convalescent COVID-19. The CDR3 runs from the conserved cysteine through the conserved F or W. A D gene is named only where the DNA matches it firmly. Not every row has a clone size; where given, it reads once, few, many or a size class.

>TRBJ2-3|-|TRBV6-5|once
TGTGCCAGCAGTTACGGTGGCGGGGGCACAGATACGCAGTATTTT
CASSYGGGGTDTQYF
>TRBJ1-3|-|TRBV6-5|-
TGTGCCAGCAGTAGGACTGGCTCTGGAAACACCATATATTTT
CASSRTGSGNTIYF
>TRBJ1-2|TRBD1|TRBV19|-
TGTGCCAGTAGTACCCGGACAGGGGGGGGCTATGGCTACACCTTC
CASSTRTGGGYGYTF
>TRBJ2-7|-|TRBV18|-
TGTGCCAGCTCACTCCAGGCCTACGAGCAGTACTTC
CASSLQAYEQYF
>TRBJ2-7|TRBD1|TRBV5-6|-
TGTGCCAGCAGCTGGCCACAGGGGGGACTCTACGAGCAGTACTTC
CASSWPQGGLYEQYF
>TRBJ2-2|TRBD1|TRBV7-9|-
TGTGCCAGCAGCTTAAGTACAGGGGCGGTAGCCGGGGAGCTGTTTTTT
CASSLSTGAVAGELFF
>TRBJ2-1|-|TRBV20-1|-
TGCAGTGCTATGGGGGACTCACTTAAGTTCTTC
CSAMGDSLKFF
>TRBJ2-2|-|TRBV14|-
TGTGCCAGCAGCTCCGGGTCTTTTACCGGGGAGCTGTTTTTT
CASSSGSFTGELFF
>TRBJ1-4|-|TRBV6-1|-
TGTGCCAGCAGTGAAAACCGGGGGGCAACTAATGAAAAACTGTTTTTT
CASSENRGATNEKLFF
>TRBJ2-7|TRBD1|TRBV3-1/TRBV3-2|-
TGTGCCAGCAGCCAAGACGGGACAGCTCCCTACGAGCAGTACTTC
CASSQDGTAPYEQYF
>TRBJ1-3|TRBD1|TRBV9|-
TGTGCCAGCAGCGTAGGGACAGGGCGAAACACCATATATTTT
CASSVGTGRNTIYF
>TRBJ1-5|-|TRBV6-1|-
TGTGCCAGCAGTGAAATCCAGCAGGGCCCCAATCAGCCCCAGCATTTT
CASSEIQQGPNQPQHF
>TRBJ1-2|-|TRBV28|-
TGTGCCAGCAGTCCTGGACGGGGGGAAATTGGCTACACCTTC
CASSPGRGEIGYTF
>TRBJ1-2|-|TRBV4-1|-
TGCGCCAGCAGCCAAGATAAATCAACGCCACAGGTTAACTATGGCTACACCTTC
CASSQDKSTPQVNYGYTF
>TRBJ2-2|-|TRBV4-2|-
TGTGCCAGCAGCCACTCTGACGGGACCGGGGAGCTGTTTTTT
CASSHSDGTGELFF
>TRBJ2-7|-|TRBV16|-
TGTGCCAGCAGCCAATCGGTGGTCGGGGTAGGTGCGCAGTACTTC
CASSQSVVGVGAQYF
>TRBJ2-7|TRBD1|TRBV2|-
TGTGCCAGCAGCTTCGGGACAGACTCCTACGAGCAGTACTTC
CASSFGTDSYEQYF
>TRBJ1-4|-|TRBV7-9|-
TGTGCCAGCAACCCTAACAGGGCGACTAATGAAAAACTGTTTTTT
CASNPNRATNEKLFF
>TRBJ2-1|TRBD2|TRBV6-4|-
TGTGCCAGCAGTGACGGGACTAGCGGGACAAATGAGCAGTTCTTC
CASSDGTSGTNEQFF
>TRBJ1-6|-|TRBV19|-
TGTGCCAGTAGTGGCGGGGGATATAATTCACCCCTCCACTTT
CASSGGGYNSPLHF
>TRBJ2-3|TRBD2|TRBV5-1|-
TGCGCCAGCAGCTTGGCCACTAGCGTCCCAGATACGCAGTATTTT
CASSLATSVPDTQYF
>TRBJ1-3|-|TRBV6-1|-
TGTGCCAGCAGTGATCCCGGACAGCGAAACACCATATATTTT
CASSDPGQRNTIYF
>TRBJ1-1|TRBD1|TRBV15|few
TGTGCCACCCGACCACACAGGGGGCTTAGGGACACTGAAGCTTTCTTT
CATRPHRGLRDTEAFF
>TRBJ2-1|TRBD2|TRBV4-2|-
TGTGCCAGCAGCCAGGATGAAACTAGCGGGGGATACAATGAGCAGTTCTTC
CASSQDETSGGYNEQFF
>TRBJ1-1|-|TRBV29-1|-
TGCAGCGTTTTACAGGGTTCTGAAGCTTTCTTT
CSVLQGSEAFF
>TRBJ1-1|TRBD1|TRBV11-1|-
TGTGCCAGCAGCTTAGTGACAGGGCCGAACACTGAAGCTTTCTTT
CASSLVTGPNTEAFF
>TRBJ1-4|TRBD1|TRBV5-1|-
TGCGCCAGCAGCATAACTGCGGGACAGGGGAATGAAAAACTGTTTTTT
CASSITAGQGNEKLFF
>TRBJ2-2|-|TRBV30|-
TGTGCCTGGAGAGGAGACCCTGACACCGGGGAGCTGTTTTTT
CAWRGDPDTGELFF
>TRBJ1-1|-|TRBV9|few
TGTGCCAGCAGCGAGGGGGTCAACACTGAAGCTTTCTTT
CASSEGVNTEAFF
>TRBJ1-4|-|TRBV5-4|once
TGTGCCAGCAGCTCCCAGGGTAATGAAAAACTGTTTTTT
CASSSQGNEKLFF
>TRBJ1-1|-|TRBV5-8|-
TGTGCCAGTCACCCGGGTCTCACGGGGAAGAACACTGAAGCTTTCTTT
CASHPGLTGKNTEAFF
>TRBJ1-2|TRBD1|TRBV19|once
TGTGCCAGTAGTATGAGACAGGGGTCAAGTGGCTATGGCTACACCTTC
CASSMRQGSSGYGYTF
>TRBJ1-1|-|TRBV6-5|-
TGTGCCAGCAGCCCAGGGACACGTCGGACTGAAGCTTTCTTT
CASSPGTRRTEAFF
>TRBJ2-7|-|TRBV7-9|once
TGTGCCAGCAGCTTCCCCCTATCCTACGAGCAGTACTTC
CASSFPLSYEQYF
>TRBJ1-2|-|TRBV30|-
TGTGCCTGGAGTTTGGGCCGCAGAAACTATGGCTACACCTTC
CAWSLGRRNYGYTF
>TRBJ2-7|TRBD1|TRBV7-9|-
TGTGCCAGCAGCTCCCCGGGACAGCACTCCTACGAGCAGTACTTC
CASSSPGQHSYEQYF
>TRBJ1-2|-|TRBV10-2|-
TGCGCCAGCACCACCGGGGGGGGGCTTGGCTACACCTTC
CASTTGGGLGYTF
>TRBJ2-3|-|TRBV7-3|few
TGTGCCAGCAGCTTAACGGGCGTTAGCACAGATACGCAGTATTTT
CASSLTGVSTDTQYF
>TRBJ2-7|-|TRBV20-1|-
TGCAGTGCTAGTCCCGGTTGGGCGGGGTACGAGCAGTACTTC
CSASPGWAGYEQYF
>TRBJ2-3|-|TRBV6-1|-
TGTGCCAGCAGTGAAACGGCACTCGGGGGCACAGATACGCAGTATTTT
CASSETALGGTDTQYF